One sample yielded the 26 T cell receptor beta chains listed below, sequenced in a study of molecular identifiers for immune sequencing clone quantification. Using its own MiXCR run on the PCR reads, TCRdb lists one record per CDR3 protein. The sample records under 650,000 distinct CDR3 sequences, around 20% being singletons. The specimen sequenced was naive CD8+ T cells from blood, with Jurkat cell RNA spiked in. Subset here: FACS-sorted CD8+CD4-CCR7+CD45RA+ naive T cells. These receptor sequences come from a human donor in good health. Some libraries in this study had Jurkat cell RNA spiked in.

This clonotype was seen repeatedly, ten times or more. V gene TRBV7-6 combines with J gene TRBJ1-1; possibly TRBD1 for D (5 bases). V was clipped by 5 bases and J by 3 bases, with 10 bases between them. CDR1 is SGHVS and CDR2 is FNYEAQ in the germline V gene. There are 13 residues in the CDR3. In nucleotides, the CDR3 is TGTGCCAGCAGCCAAGGGGTGGACACTGAAGCTTTCTTT. It yields the protein CASSQGVDTEAFF.

In regard to this clonotype: This may arise from a read error, as a much more abundant clone is one base away. Lacking the conserved final phenylalanine or tryptophan, this CDR3 likely reflects a read error. The chain recombines TRBV5-6 with TRBJ1-1, with D possibly TRBD1 on 5 matching bases. The CDR3 consists of 15 residues. Trimming stripped 0 bases from V and 3 bases from J, with 12 bases between. Germline CDR1 and CDR2: SGHDT and YYEEEE. The CDR3 loop reads CASSLALGRDTEAFS. CDR3 bases: TGTGCCAGCAGCTTGGCCCTTGGCAGGGACACTGAAGCTTTCTCT.

The chain couples TRBV7-2 to TRBJ1-5, with TRBD1 matching 8 bases. Germline trimming cut 2 bases from V and 7 bases from J; bases unmatched to any gene: 10. Germline lookup yields CDR1 SGHTA and CDR2 FQGNSA. The CDR3 runs to 16 residues. The CDR3: CASSLWAGGQGQPQHF. The CDR3 bases are TGTGCCAGCAGCTTATGGGCAGGGGGCCAGGGGCAGCCCCAGCATTTT.

A note on this clonotype: Given a much more abundant clone one base away, this may be a read error. This chain links TRBV28 with TRBJ2-7; D unclear. The CDR3 length is 12 residues. The germline V gene has CDR1 MDHEN and CDR2 SYDVKM. Trimming shortened V by 5 bases and J by 9 bases, and 14 bases separated the two germline ends. The CDR3 spells CASSPNSHGQYF. The CDR3 DNA reads TGTGCCAGCAGTCCGAACAGTCACGGGCAGTACTTC.

This clonotype came up many times. The J gene is TRBJ2-2, the V gene TRBV3-1, with TRBD2 as a possible D gene (5 bases). Germline values: CDR1 LGHDT, CDR2 YNNKEL (reference sequence). The CDR3 has 17 amino acids. With 1 base removed from V and 1 base from J, the gap between germline ends came to 13 bases. CDR3 DNA: TGTGCCAGCAGCCAAGTTTGGACTCCCGAGAACACCGGGGAGCTGTTTTTT. Its protein product is CASSQVWTPENTGELFF.

This sequence joins TRBV14 and TRBJ2-5, with D maybe TRBD1 (6 bases). Germline V lookup: CDR1 SGHDN, CDR2 FVKESK. The CDR3 has 15 amino acids. V gave up 4 bases and J gave up 4 bases, with 16 bases separating them. CDR3 in DNA: TGTGCCAGCAGCCGATACTTACAGGGTTCAGAGACCCAGTACTTC. Translated: CASSRYLQGSETQYF.

The rearrangement links TRBV13 to TRBJ2-1; the match to TRBD2 covers 13 bases. CDR1 and CDR2 from the germline V gene are PRHDT and FYEKMQ (reference sequence). The CDR3 contains 14 residues. J gave up 10 bases and V 5 bases, and 5 bases lay outside the gene matches. In DNA, the CDR3 is TGTGCCAGCAGCAATCCGGGACTAGCGGGAGAGCAGTTCTTC. It specifies CASSNPGLAGEQFF.

This clonotype was observed at least ten times. The V and J genes are TRBV6-6 and TRBJ2-7, with 10 bases that match TRBD2. J gave up 4 bases and V 4 bases, and 13 bases lay outside the gene matches. The germline CDR1 and CDR2 sequences are MNHNY and SVGAGI (reference sequence). CDR3 length equals 17 residues. CDR3 DNA sequence: TGTGCCAGCAGTTTATTAAGCGGGAGGGCTTCGGAGTACGAGCAGTACTTC. It specifies CASSLLSGRASEYEQYF.

With regard to this clonotype: A read error may account for a junction end that differs from germline. The V call is TRBV20-1, the J call TRBJ2-1; D remains ambiguous. CDR1 is DFQATT and CDR2 is SNEGSKA in the germline V gene (reference sequence). The CDR3 spans 15 residues. CDR3 region: CSARVVPSSYNEQFF. CDR3 nucleotide sequence: TGCAGTGCCAGAGTTGTCCCGAGCTCCTACAATGAGCAGTTCTTC.

This clonotype was picked up many times. V gene TRBV19 combines with J gene TRBJ1-1, with D maybe TRBD1 (6 bases). Trimming stripped 3 bases from V and 4 bases from J, with 12 bases between. The germline V gene has CDR1 LNHDA and CDR2 SQIVND (reference sequence). CDR3 size: 14 residues. The CDR3 DNA is TGTGCCAGTAGTATCCTAGGGGGGAGCACTGAAGCTTTCTTT. Its protein is CASSILGGSTEAFF.

The chain links TRBV4-3 to TRBJ2-1; either TRBD1 or TRBD2 may supply D (5 bases each). Germline CDR1 and CDR2: LGHNA and YSLEER. The CDR3 is 15 amino acids. V was pared by 0 bases and J by 11 bases, with 17 bases between. For the CDR3, the DNA is TGCGCCAGCAGCCAAGATCCCGGGACCTATAATAAGCAGTTCTTC. It translates to CASSQDPGTYNKQFF.

This clonotype was counted a few times. The chain combines TRBV5-1 with TRBJ2-5, with D maybe TRBD1 (6 bases). Looked up from germline, CDR1 is SGHRS and CDR2 is YFSETQ. V shed 2 bases and J shed 3 bases, with 14 bases lying between them. This CDR3 has 15 residues. The CDR3 spells CASSLGQLGEETQYF. For the CDR3, the DNA is TGCGCCAGCAGCTTAGGACAGTTAGGGGAAGAGACCCAGTACTTC. Together with reference TRBV5-1 and TRBJ2-5, the CDR3 gives the full variable domain: KAGVTQTPRYLIKTRGQQVTLSCSPISGHRSVSWYQQTPGQGLQFLFEYFSETQRNKGNFPGRFSGRQFSNSRSEMNVSTLELGDSALYLCASSLGQLGEETQYFGPGTRLLVL.

There are many counts of this clonotype. A read error is possible here, since a much larger clone lies one base away. The chain employs TRBV11-2 and TRBJ2-1, with D unclear. Germline V CDR1 and CDR2: SGHAT, FQNNGV. This CDR3 has 12 amino acids. The germline V and J ends were trimmed by 1 base and 9 bases, with 7 bases remaining between them. In DNA form, the CDR3 reads TGTGCCAGCAGCTTAGGGGGTACTGAGCAGTTCTTC. As protein: CASSLGGTEQFF.

There are many counts of this clonotype. The V gene is TRBV29-1, the J gene TRBJ2-4; the D gene is possibly TRBD1 (6 bases). V lost 8 bases and J lost 0, with 20 bases in between. The germline CDR1 and CDR2 sequences are SQVTM and ANQGSEA. The CDR3 runs 16 residues. The CDR3 sequence: CSPSPDRRIAKNIQYF. Here the CDR3 DNA reads TGCAGCCCTTCCCCCGACAGGAGAATAGCCAAAAACATTCAGTACTTC.

Comment on this clonotype: Given a much more abundant clone one base away, this may be a read error. The missing conserved phenylalanine or tryptophan at the end of this CDR3 makes a read error likely. The chain recombines TRBV11-2 with TRBJ1-1; unclear D gene. Germline V gene sequence: CDR1 SGHAT, CDR2 FQNNGV. V was cut by 2 bases and J by 5 bases, with 9 bases left in between. This CDR3 region has 13 residues. The CDR3 bases are TGTGCCAGCAGCTTACGGGTTTGGACTGAAGCTTTCATT. It is translated as CASSLRVWTEAFI.

Many counts were recorded for this clonotype. The rearrangement links TRBV6-5 to TRBJ2-7, with D tentatively TRBD2 (6 bases). Deletions cut 10 bases from V and 7 bases from J, with 20 bases between. The V gene's germline CDR1 is MNHEY and CDR2 SVGAGI. This CDR3 contains 13 residues. DNA of the CDR3: TGTGCCACCAACTCCGGGCTAGCGAGGGAGCAGTACTTC. It translates to CATNSGLAREQYF.

The chain links TRBV21-1 to TRBJ1-5; the tabulated D call, TRBD1, remains unverified against the DNA. TRBV21-1 is a pseudogene. This CDR3 is built from 16 residues. The CDR3 nucleotides read TGTGCCAGCAGCAAAAACGTACAGGAAGGCAATCAGCCCCAGCATTTT. Protein product: CASSKNVQEGNQPQHF.

This clonotype was counted many times. The chain joins TRBV13 to TRBJ2-7, with TRBD1 identical over 9 bases. Germline V gives CDR1 PRHDT, CDR2 FYEKMQ (reference sequence). The V segment lost 5 bases and the J segment 2 bases; nucleotides outside the gene matches: 4. The CDR3 totals 14 residues. This CDR3 is CASSADRGPYEQYF. In DNA form, the CDR3 reads TGTGCCAGCAGCGCGGACAGGGGACCCTACGAGCAGTACTTC.

This clonotype was seen at least ten times. The genes are TRBV30 and TRBJ2-7, with 9 nucleotides matching TRBD1. The CDR3 runs to 14 residues. J gave up 1 base and V 5 bases, and 6 bases lay outside the gene matches. The germline CDR1 and CDR2 sequences are GTSNPN and SVGIG (reference sequence). The chain's CDR3 is CAWSDRGLSYEQYF. CDR3 nucleotide sequence: TGTGCCTGGTCGGACAGGGGCTTATCCTACGAGCAGTACTTC.

This clonotype occurred a few times. The chain employs TRBV6-1 and TRBJ2-7, with a tentative D call TRBD1 (6 bases). Trimming pared 7 bases from V and 3 bases from J, leaving 13 bases between. The germline gives CDR1 MNHNS, CDR2 SASEGT. The CDR3 contains 13 residues. The CDR3 DNA reads as TGTGCCAGCAATACGGTACAGGGCTACGAGCAGTACTTC. Protein: CASNTVQGYEQYF.

This clonotype was recorded at least ten times. This sequence joins TRBV7-2 and TRBJ2-2; D uncertain. Trimming removed 5 bases from V and 6 bases from J, with 16 bases in between. Germline V CDR1 and CDR2: SGHTA, FQGNSA. The CDR3 loop spans 15 amino acids. Here the CDR3 DNA reads TGTGCCAGCAGCCAAATAGTGTTCCCCCCCGGGGAGCTGTTTTTT. Translated, it gives CASSQIVFPPGELFF.

This clonotype was found many times. The chain has TRBV29-1 and TRBJ1-1; TRBD1 matches at 12 bases. The CDR3 length is 14 residues. From germline, CDR1 is SQVTM and CDR2 ANQGSEA. V lost 3 bases to trimming and J lost 3 bases; unmatched junction nucleotides: 2. CDR3 sequence reads: CSVEGDRGHTEAFF. The CDR3 DNA sequence: TGCAGCGTTGAGGGGGACAGGGGGCACACTGAAGCTTTCTTT.

This clonotype showed up many times. J is TRBJ2-4 and V is TRBV5-1; tentatively, D is TRBD1 (6 bases). Looked up from germline, CDR1 is SGHRS and CDR2 is YFSETQ. The CDR3 runs 11 residues. The V gene lost 6 bases and the J gene lost 5 bases, with 6 bases spanning the gap. The CDR3 DNA follows: TGCGCCAGCAAGGGGGAAAACATTCAGTACTTC. Protein product: CASKGENIQYF.

This clonotype has only a few counts. CDR3 protein: CAISVGGRGFSPLHF. Written as DNA, the CDR3 is TGTGCCATCAGTGTAGGGGGCAGGGGGTTTTCACCCCTCCACTTT. The chain uses TRBV10-3 and TRBJ1-6, with 7 bases matching TRBD1. The CDR3 is made up of 15 amino acids. The J segment lost 9 bases and the V segment lost 4 bases, leaving 9 bases of the junction unmatched. From germline, CDR1 is ENHRY and CDR2 SYGVKD.

This clonotype was recorded many times. The rearrangement uses TRBV12-3 or TRBV12-4 and TRBJ2-5; possibly TRBD1 for D (6 bases). The CDR3 has 15 residues. V gave up 5 bases and J gave up 2 bases, with 15 bases separating them. CDR3 in amino acids: CASSPYRDRQETQYF. DNA of the CDR3: TGTGCCAGCAGTCCCTACAGGGACCGGCAAGAGACCCAGTACTTC.

This clonotype appeared a few times. The rearrangement uses TRBV2 and TRBJ1-1; maybe TRBD1 (5 bases). Trimming took off 1 base at V and 3 bases at J, with 15 bases between the two ends. The CDR3 sequence is 16 residues long. Looked up from germline, CDR1 is SNHLY and CDR2 is FYNNEI. The CDR3 loop reads CASSEERSGWDTEAFF. As DNA, the CDR3 is TGTGCCAGCAGTGAAGAACGGTCAGGGTGGGACACTGAAGCTTTCTTT.